The source of this TCR beta chain is a study of shared clonotypes between healthy human individuals. Study results and limitations: Generation probability values for non-shared clonotypes were lower than those for clonotypes shared by all four donors. Estimated clonotype richness was generally higher in naive than memory subsets.

As concerns this clone: The antigen is not known.

TCRdb's copy holds only in-frame clones and misses some; the assay was immunoSEQ multiplex PCR. The table has a few million clones, approximately 92% seen once. Per germline, CDR1 SEHNR and CDR2 FQNEAQ (reference sequence). There are 15 residues in the CDR3. V lost 3 bases and J lost 5, with 14 bases in between. The source material was naive CD4+ T cells sorted from blood. Subset: CD45RA+ positively selected. The V and J genes are TRBV7-9 and TRBJ2-1, with D possibly matching TRBD1 (6 bases). The TCR originated in a young man in good health. CDR3 sequence reads: CASSFTGLGHNEQFF. CDR3 nucleotides: TGTGCCAGCAGCTTTACAGGGCTTGGGCACAATGAGCAGTTCTTC.